The 8 T cell receptor beta chains below were found in one sample sequenced in a study of preoperative IRX-2 immunotherapy in early breast cancer. Described treatment: preoperative locoregional IRX-2 cytokine immunotherapy. The data were produced by immunoSEQ multiplex PCR, yet TCRdb's version contains in-frame clones alone and is incomplete. The data show tens of thousands of clones, with 78% seen just once and 2.2% held by the top ten. The specimen was lymph node tissue, collected before IRX-2 immunotherapy. The receptors here all came from a human donor with breast cancer.

V gene TRBV7-7 combines with J gene TRBJ2-7; 7 bases are a match to TRBD1. With V trimmed by 3 bases and J by 2 bases, 7 bases remained unmatched. Germline-derived CDR1 and CDR2 are SSHAT and FNYEAQ (reference sequence). This CDR3 region has 15 residues. This chain's CDR3 is CASSFRQGVAYEQYF. CDR3 in DNA: TGTGCCAGCAGCTTCCGACAGGGAGTTGCCTACGAGCAGTACTTC.

The chain couples TRBV7-6 to TRBJ2-1; 8 bases are a match to TRBD2. Germline assignment: CDR1 SGHVS and CDR2 FNYEAQ. Unmatched junction bases numbered 2, after V lost 4 bases and J lost 0 bases. The CDR3 runs 15 residues. In nucleotides, the CDR3 is TGTGCCAGCAGCTCCCTAGCGGGCTCCTACAATGAGCAGTTCTTC. It translates to CASSSLAGSYNEQFF.

The chain recombines TRBV5-1 with TRBJ1-1; D perhaps matches TRBD1 (5 bases). This CDR3 comprises 17 residues. Trimming left V 3 bases short and J 0 bases short, with 18 bases between. Germline assignment: CDR1 SGHRS and CDR2 YFSETQ. DNA of the CDR3: TGCGCCAGCAGCTCAAGTACAACGACAGTCATGAACACTGAAGCTTTCTTT. This gives the protein CASSSSTTTVMNTEAFF.

The table lists this clone with a few counts. This chain joins TRBV6-8 and TRBJ1-6, with D possibly TRBD1 on 6 matching bases. The CDR3 is made up of 17 amino acids. V lost 0 bases and J 6 bases, leaving 15 bases between the germline ends. Germline CDR1 reads MNHGY; CDR2 reads SAAAGT. The chain's CDR3 is CASSYSSGVRGNSPLHF. The CDR3 DNA reads as TGTGCCAGCAGTTACTCTTCGGGGGTCAGGGGTAATTCACCCCTCCACTTT.

This clone was seen more than once but under ten times. The V and J genes are TRBV19 and TRBJ1-2; no reliable D call. This CDR3 comprises 14 residues. CDR1 and CDR2 (germline): LNHDA, SQIVND (reference sequence). The V gene lost 6 bases and the J gene lost 2 bases, with 13 bases spanning the gap. The CDR3 loop is CASSQNSINYGYTF. The CDR3 DNA follows: TGTGCCAGTAGCCAAAACAGCATCAACTATGGCTACACCTTC.

The chain is built from TRBV6-8 and TRBJ2-7; 9 bases agree with TRBD1. This CDR3 comprises 14 residues. Germline V gene sequence: CDR1 MNHGY, CDR2 SAAAGT. V lost 6 bases and J lost 6; bases outside the gene matches: 9. CDR3 DNA sequence: TGTGCCAGCAGCTCCGCGGGACAGGGACGCGAGCAGTACTTC. Translating it yields CASSSAGQGREQYF.

The chain's CDR3 is CASSYSIGKAEAFF. The CDR3 bases are TGTGCCAGCAGTTACAGTATCGGGAAGGCTGAAGCTTTCTTT. The J gene is TRBJ1-1, the V gene TRBV6-8; D is uncertain. The CDR3 length is 14 residues. The germline V gene encodes CDR1 MNHGY and CDR2 SAAAGT. The V end was cut by 2 bases, the J end by 6 bases, with 13 bases between.

This clone has only a few counts. The V gene is TRBV28, the J gene TRBJ1-1, with D possibly being TRBD1 (5 bases). V lost 11 bases and J 7 bases, leaving 23 bases between the germline ends. Looked up from germline, CDR1 is MDHEN and CDR2 is SYDVKM. The CDR3 consists of 14 residues. The CDR3 coding sequence is TGTGCCGCTCGAATTAGGGGCATACCGGGTGAAGCTTTCTTT. Protein sequence: CAARIRGIPGEAFF.